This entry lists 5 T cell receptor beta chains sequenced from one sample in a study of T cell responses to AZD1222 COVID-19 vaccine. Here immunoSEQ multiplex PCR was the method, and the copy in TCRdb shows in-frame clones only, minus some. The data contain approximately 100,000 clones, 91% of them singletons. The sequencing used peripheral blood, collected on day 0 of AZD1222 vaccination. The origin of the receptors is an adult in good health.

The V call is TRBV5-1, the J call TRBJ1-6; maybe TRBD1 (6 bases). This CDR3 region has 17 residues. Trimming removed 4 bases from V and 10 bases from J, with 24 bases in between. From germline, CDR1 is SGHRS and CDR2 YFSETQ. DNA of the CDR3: TGCGCCAGCAGCCAGGGTCCCGCAGGGGTAAGGCTCTCACCCCTCCACTTT. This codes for CASSQGPAGVRLSPLHF.

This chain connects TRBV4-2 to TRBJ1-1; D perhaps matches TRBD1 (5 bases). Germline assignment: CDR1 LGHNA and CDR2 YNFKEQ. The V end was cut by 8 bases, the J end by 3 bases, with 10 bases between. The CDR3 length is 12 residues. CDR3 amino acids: CASGAVDTEAFF. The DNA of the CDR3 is TGTGCCAGCGGGGCCGTGGACACTGAAGCTTTCTTT.

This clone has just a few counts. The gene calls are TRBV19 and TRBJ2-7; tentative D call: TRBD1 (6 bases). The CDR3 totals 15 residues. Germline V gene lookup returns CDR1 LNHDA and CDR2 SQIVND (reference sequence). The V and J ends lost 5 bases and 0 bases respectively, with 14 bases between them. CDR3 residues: CASSPTSTGSYEQYF. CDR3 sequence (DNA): TGTGCCAGTAGTCCAACCTCGACAGGCTCCTACGAGCAGTACTTC.

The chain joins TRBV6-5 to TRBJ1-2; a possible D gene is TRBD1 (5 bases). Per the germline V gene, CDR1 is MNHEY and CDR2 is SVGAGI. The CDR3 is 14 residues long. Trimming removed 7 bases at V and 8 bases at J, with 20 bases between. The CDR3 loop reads CASNSGGGVGGYTF. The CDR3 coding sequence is TGTGCCAGCAATTCGGGAGGAGGGGTAGGAGGCTACACCTTC.

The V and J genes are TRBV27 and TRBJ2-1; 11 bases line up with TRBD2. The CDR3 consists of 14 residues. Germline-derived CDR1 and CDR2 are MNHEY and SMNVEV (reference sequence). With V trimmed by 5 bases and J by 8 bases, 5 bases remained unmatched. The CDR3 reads CASSVSGGADEQFF. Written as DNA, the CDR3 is TGTGCCAGCAGTGTTAGCGGGGGGGCCGATGAGCAGTTCTTC.